This TCR beta chain was observed in a study of T cell changes during pregnancy in multiple sclerosis. Using immunoSEQ multiplex PCR, the repertoire was profiled, and TCRdb retains in-frame clones only, with some absent. This table has tens of thousands of clones, approximately 92% appearing once. Germline assignment: CDR1 SGHNT and CDR2 YYREEE (reference sequence). This CDR3 has 16 amino acids. The J segment lost 5 bases and the V segment lost 2 bases, leaving 6 bases of the junction unmatched. The V call is TRBV5-4, the J call TRBJ2-1; TRBD2 matches at 11 bases. This receptor was obtained from a female donor in good health, enrolled as a control in a pregnancy study. Sequenced material: peripheral blood, taken in the third trimester of pregnancy. The CDR3 protein is CASSFPGTSGNNEQFF. CDR3 DNA sequence: TGTGCCAGCAGCTTTCCCGGGACTAGCGGTAACAATGAGCAGTTCTTC.